This paragraph reports one TCR beta chain. Its antigen remains unidentified. It was with 60 Vbeta and 13 Jbeta primers that the PCR ran. TCRdb keeps only in-frame clones here, not all; method: immunoSEQ multiplex PCR. The sample consists of some 120,000 clones, around 83% of them appearing once. V was pared by 5 bases and J by 3 bases, with 11 bases between. Germline CDR1 reads SGHRS; CDR2 reads YFSETQ. The CDR3 runs to 13 residues. This entry comes from a study of cytomegalovirus exposure and HLA in healthy donors. Study-level findings and limits: Productive rates of about 90% or about 30% were seen for most TCR beta V segments in an earlier analysis. Reportedly, a later analysis found an Asian-associated ancestry cluster had fewer N-insertions than the approximately 670-donor mean.

Sequences were obtained from PBMCs. The chain combines TRBV5-1 with TRBJ1-1; perhaps TRBD1 as D (5 bases). The receptor comes from a young woman in good health and CMV-seropositive. The DNA for the CDR3 is TGCGCCAGCAGGGCGACAGTCGACACTGAAGCTTTCTTT. Translating gives CASRATVDTEAFF.